The count of the clone carrying this T cell receptor beta chain is one. On average, the one heparinised blood draw given by each donor was around 110 mL. The sample is drawn from a study of beta chain features in type 1 diabetes. What was sequenced were expressed TCRB transcripts, since all of the isolated RNA had been reverse transcribed. The protocol was immunoSEQ multiplex PCR, while the TCRdb copy is restricted to in-frame clones and leaves out a portion. The repertoire holds around 250,000 clones, 25% to 35% seen once, with 3.5% to 4.5% in the top ten. Deletions cut 5 bases from V and 4 bases from J, with 9 bases between. CDR3 size: 13 residues. Germline CDR1 SGHAT, CDR2 FQNNGV.

The material sequenced was central memory CD4+ T cells from blood. This chain connects TRBV11-2 to TRBJ1-5, with D unresolved. The TCR was taken from a man younger than 40 in good health. The DNA for the CDR3 is TGTGCCAGCAGCCTTTCTCAGAATCAGCCCCAGCATTTT. This translates into CASSLSQNQPQHF.